The T cell receptor beta chain under discussion was sequenced for a study of post-analysis software for immune sequencing data. In the study overall: Both relapsing-remitting and secondary progressive multiple sclerosis featured among the disease courses, as did progressive-relapsing multiple sclerosis. Findings and caveats of the study: Five TRBV segments, including TRBV5-6, TRBV5-1 and TRBV20-1, were more frequent in patients than controls. A significant reduction in normalized Chao1 diversity was observed in multiple sclerosis patients versus controls.

Germline-derived CDR1 and CDR2 are SGHAT and FQNNGV. Unmatched junction bases numbered 6, after V lost 2 bases and J lost 2 bases. The CDR3 sequence is 16 residues long. This clonotype was observed a few times. Its antigen remains unknown. cDNA libraries of TCR beta carried unique molecular identifiers. TCRdb processed the PCR reads anew with MiXCR; each CDR3 protein has one entry. The sample holds about 570,000 distinct CDR3 sequences, approximately 34% seen once. The receptor was derived from a girl under 18 with multiple sclerosis. V is TRBV11-2 and J is TRBJ2-3, with 8 bases aligning to TRBD2. The specimen sequenced was blood. The CDR3 reads CASSLMSGGVTDTQYF. CDR3 nucleotide sequence: TGTGCCAGCAGCTTAATGAGCGGGGGAGTCACAGATACGCAGTATTTT. Full variable domain (outside the CDR3, taken from reference TRBV11-2 and TRBJ2-3): EAGVAQSPRYKIIEKRQSVAFWCNPISGHATLYWYQQILGQGPKLLIQFQNNGVVDDSQLPKDRFSAERLKGVDSTLKIQPAKLEDSAVYLCASSLMSGGVTDTQYFGPGTRLTVL.